This T cell receptor (beta chain) derives from a study of blood T cell repertoires in COVID-19. Study context: T cells, B-cell-depleted T cells, or PBMCs supplied cDNA or gDNA.

V was pared by 3 bases and J by 0 bases, with 8 bases of the junction left unmatched. CDR1 is MGHDK, CDR2 SYGVNS, per germline. The CDR3 runs 17 residues. Assay: immunoSEQ multiplex PCR; the TCRdb copy retains only in-frame clones and omits some. There are nearly 200,000 clones in the sample; roughly 84% occur only once, and roughly 6.2% lies in the top ten. Material for sequencing was peripheral blood. The chain employs TRBV25-1 and TRBJ2-3, with 8 bases matching TRBD2. This clonotype was obtained from a middle-aged woman who had recovered from COVID-19. CDR3 DNA: TGTGCCAGCAGTGACCCGCGACTAGCGTCTAGCACAGATACGCAGTATTTT. This sequence encodes CASSDPRLASSTDTQYF.